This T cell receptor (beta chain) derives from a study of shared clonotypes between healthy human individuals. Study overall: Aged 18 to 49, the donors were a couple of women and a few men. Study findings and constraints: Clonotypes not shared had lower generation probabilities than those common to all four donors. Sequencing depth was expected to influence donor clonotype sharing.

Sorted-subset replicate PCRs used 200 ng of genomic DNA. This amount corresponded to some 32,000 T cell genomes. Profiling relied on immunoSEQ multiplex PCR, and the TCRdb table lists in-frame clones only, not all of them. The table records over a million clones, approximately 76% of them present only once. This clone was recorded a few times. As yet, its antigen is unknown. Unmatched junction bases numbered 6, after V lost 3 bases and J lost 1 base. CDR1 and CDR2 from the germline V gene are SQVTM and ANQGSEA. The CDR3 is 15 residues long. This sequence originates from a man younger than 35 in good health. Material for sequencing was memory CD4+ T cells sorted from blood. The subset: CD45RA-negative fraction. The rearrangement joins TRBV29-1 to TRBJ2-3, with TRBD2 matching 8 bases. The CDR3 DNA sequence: TGCAGCGTTGAGTCGGTAGCGGGACGCACAGATACGCAGTATTTT. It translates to CSVESVAGRTDTQYF.